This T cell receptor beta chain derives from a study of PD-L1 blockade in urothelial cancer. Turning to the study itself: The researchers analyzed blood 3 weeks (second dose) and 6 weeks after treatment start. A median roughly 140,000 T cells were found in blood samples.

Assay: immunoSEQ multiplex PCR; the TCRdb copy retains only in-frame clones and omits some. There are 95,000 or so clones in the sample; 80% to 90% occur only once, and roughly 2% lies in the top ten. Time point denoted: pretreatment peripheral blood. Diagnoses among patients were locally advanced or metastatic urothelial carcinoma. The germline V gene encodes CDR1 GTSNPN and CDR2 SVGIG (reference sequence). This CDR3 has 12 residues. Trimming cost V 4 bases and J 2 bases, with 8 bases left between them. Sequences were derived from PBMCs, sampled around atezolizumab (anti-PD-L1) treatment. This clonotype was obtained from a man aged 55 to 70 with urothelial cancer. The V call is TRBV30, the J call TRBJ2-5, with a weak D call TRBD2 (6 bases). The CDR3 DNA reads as TGTGCCTGGAATCGGGGGCAAGAGACCCAGTACTTC. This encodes CAWNRGQETQYF. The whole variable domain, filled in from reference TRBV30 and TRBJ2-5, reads SQTIHQWPATLVQPVGSPLSLECTVEGTSNPNLYWYRQAAGRGLQLLFYSVGIGQISSEVPQNLSASRPQDRQFILSSKKLLLSDSGFYLCAWNRGQETQYFGPGTRLLVL.